The entry that follows covers one T cell receptor (beta chain) sequence. Antigen specificity is unknown. The sorted conventional CD4 T cells were gated as CD4+CD127+. Data came from immunoSEQ multiplex PCR; TCRdb stores just in-frame clones and leaves some out. This sample yields over 20,000 clones, of which more than 95% are seen a single time; 0.3% belongs to the top ten. The CDR3 contains 13 residues. Looked up from germline, CDR1 is MNHEY and CDR2 is SVGAGI. Trimming shortened V by 9 bases and J by 2 bases, and 13 bases separated the two germline ends. This sample is drawn from a study of B cell selection in AIRE deficiency. The study's findings and limits: CDR3s were shorter in shared Treg sequences, reflecting few non-templated nucleotide insertions. Of 3657 shared Treg TCRbeta sequences, roughly 32% were healthy-donor-only and roughly 10% patient-only.

This clonotype originated in a human donor with AIRE deficiency. Sequencing used conventional CD4+ T cells sorted from PBMCs. The V and J genes are TRBV6-5 and TRBJ1-2; possibly TRBD1 for D (6 bases). The CDR3: CASHRAYNYGYTF. The CDR3 region has the DNA TGTGCCAGTCACAGGGCCTACAACTATGGCTACACCTTC.